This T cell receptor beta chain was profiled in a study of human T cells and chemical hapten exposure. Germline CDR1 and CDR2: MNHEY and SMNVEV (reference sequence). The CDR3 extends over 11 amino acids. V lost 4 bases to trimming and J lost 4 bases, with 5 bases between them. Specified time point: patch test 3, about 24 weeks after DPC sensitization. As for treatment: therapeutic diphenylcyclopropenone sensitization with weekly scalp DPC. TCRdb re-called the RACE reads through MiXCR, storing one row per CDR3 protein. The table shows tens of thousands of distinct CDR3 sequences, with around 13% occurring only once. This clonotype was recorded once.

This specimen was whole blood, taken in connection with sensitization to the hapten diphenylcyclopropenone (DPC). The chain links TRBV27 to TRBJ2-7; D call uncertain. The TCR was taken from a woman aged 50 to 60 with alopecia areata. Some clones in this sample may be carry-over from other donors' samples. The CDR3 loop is CASSYNYEQYF. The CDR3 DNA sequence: TGTGCCAGCAGTTATAATTACGAGCAGTACTTC.